This TCR beta chain originates from a study of cytomegalovirus exposure and HLA in healthy donors. Points from the study as a whole: A later analysis found that most CMV-associated TCR beta chains appeared HLA-restricted. HLA alleles were associated with roughly 15,000 TCR beta sequences in a later analysis at 0.05 false discovery rate.

PCR used 60 Vbeta primers and 13 Jbeta primers. Per the authors' pipeline: An analysis performed later counted 73 million or so unique TCR beta chains (around 10 million of them shared). Method: immunoSEQ multiplex PCR; TCRdb's copy keeps in-frame clones and lacks some. V and J calls and clone size come straight from that table; D and trimming were deduced from the DNA. The sample records some 170,000 clones, nearly 80% being singletons. In nominal health when sampled, donors likely had unrecorded immune exposures nonetheless. As regards this clone: Antigen unknown.

J was trimmed by 0 bases and V by 5 bases; bases with no gene match: 4. The CDR3 runs 15 residues. Germline CDR1 and CDR2: SGHNT and YYREEE (reference sequence). The sequenced sample consisted of PBMCs. This TCR came from a man aged 18 to 30 in good health and CMV-seropositive. V is TRBV5-4 and J is TRBJ2-3, with TRBD1 matching 9 bases. The CDR3 sequence is CASRHDRGSTDTQYF. CDR3 DNA sequence: TGTGCCAGCAGACACGACAGGGGGAGCACAGATACGCAGTATTTT.